This T cell receptor beta chain was identified during a study of shared clonotypes between healthy human individuals. Notes on the study in general: All-four-donor shared clonotypes had higher generation probabilities than non-shared clonotypes did.

All the donors were Caucasian adults who lived in Nashville, Tennessee. The repertoire was sequenced with immunoSEQ multiplex PCR; TCRdb's copy has only in-frame clones and lacks some. Seen here are about 1 million clones, roughly 75% observed once, and the top ten hold over 1.3%. The CDR3 sequence is 11 residues long. Per the germline V gene, CDR1 is SQVTM and CDR2 is ANQGSEA. Trimming left V 0 bases short and J 11 bases short, with 10 bases between. A note on this clone: Its antigen remains unknown.

This TCR was sampled from a man aged 18 to 29 in good health. Sequenced: memory CD4+ T cells sorted from blood. Subset here: CD45RA-negative fraction. The chain has TRBV29-1 and TRBJ2-5; no firm D call. The CDR3 nucleotides are TGCAGCGTTGAAGAAGGATTTGAGCAGTACTTC. Translating it yields CSVEEGFEQYF. Full variable domain (missing parts from reference TRBV29-1 and TRBJ2-5): SAVISQKPSRDICQRGTSLTIQCQVDSQVTMMFWYRQQPGQSLTLIATANQGSEATYESGFVIDKFPISRPNLTFSTLTVSNMSPEDSSIYLCSVEEGFEQYFGPGTRLLVL.